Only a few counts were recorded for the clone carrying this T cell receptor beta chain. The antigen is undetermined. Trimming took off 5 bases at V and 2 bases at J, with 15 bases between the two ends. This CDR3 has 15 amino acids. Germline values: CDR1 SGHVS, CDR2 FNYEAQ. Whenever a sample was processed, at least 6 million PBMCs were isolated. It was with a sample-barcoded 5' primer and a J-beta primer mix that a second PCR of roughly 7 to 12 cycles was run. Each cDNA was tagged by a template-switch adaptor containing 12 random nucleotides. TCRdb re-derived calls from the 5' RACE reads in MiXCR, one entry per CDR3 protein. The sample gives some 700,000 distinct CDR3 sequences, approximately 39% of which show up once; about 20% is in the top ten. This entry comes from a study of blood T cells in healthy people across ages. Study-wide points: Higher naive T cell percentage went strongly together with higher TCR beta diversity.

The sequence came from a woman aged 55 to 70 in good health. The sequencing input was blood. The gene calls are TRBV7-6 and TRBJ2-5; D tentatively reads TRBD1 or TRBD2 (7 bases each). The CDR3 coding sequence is TGTGCCAGCAGCCCAGGGGGGGGGCTTCAAGAGACCCAGTACTTC. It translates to CASSPGGGLQETQYF.